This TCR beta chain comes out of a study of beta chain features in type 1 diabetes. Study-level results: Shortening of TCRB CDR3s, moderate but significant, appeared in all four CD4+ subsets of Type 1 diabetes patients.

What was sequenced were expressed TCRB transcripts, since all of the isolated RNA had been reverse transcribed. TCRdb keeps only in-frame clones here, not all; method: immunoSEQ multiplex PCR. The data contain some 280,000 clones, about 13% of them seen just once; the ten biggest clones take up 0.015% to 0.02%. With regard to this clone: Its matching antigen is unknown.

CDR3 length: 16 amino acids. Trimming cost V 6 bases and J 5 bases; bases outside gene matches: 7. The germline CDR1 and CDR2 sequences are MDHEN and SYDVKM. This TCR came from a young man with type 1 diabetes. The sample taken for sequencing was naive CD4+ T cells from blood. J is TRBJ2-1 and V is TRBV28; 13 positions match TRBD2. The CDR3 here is CASSPLGLAGNNEQFF. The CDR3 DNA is TGTGCCAGCAGCCCCCTGGGACTAGCGGGGAACAATGAGCAGTTCTTC.